The 27 T cell receptor beta chains below come from one sample, sequenced in a study of Graves' ophthalmopathy and Graves' hyperthyroidism. Transcripts of RNA were the source for amplifying TCR beta CDR3 regions. Amplification began with first-round RT-PCR using HTBI primers, then second-round multiplex PCR was performed. TCRdb passed the multiplex PCR reads through MiXCR, listing each CDR3 protein once. The repertoire holds nearly 400,000 distinct CDR3 sequences, with 15% to 20% as singletons. Input material: peripheral blood. These TCRs come from a woman under 30 with Graves' ophthalmopathy.

This clonotype was seen repeatedly, ten times or more. J is TRBJ2-7 and V is TRBV12-3 or TRBV12-4; 7 positions match TRBD1. This CDR3 has 14 amino acids. The ends lost 4 bases at V and 2 bases at J; junction bases unmatched: 5. CDR3 loop: CASSSDRLPYEQYF. The CDR3 bases are TGTGCCAGCAGTTCGGACAGGTTACCCTACGAGCAGTACTTC.

The table lists this clonotype with many counts. Relative to the germline gene, one junction end is altered; a read error may explain this. The chain couples TRBV7-3 to TRBJ1-1; TRBD1 might be the D (5 bases). Germline lookup yields CDR1 SGHTA and CDR2 FQGTGA. This CDR3 is 13 amino acids long. The CDR3 protein is CVSSLTVNTEAFF. For the CDR3, the DNA is TGTGTCAGCAGCTTGACAGTGAACACTGAAGCTTTCTTT.

Ten or more counts support this clonotype. The chain has TRBV11-2 and TRBJ2-4, with D unresolved. CDR3 length: 14 residues. Germline loops: CDR1 SGHAT, CDR2 FQNNGV. V lost 8 bases and J lost 0, with 11 bases in between. This chain's CDR3 is CASRGTLAKNIQYF. Written as DNA, the CDR3 is TGTGCCAGCCGCGGAACTTTAGCCAAAAACATTCAGTACTTC.

This clonotype was seen ten or more times. This chain joins TRBV28 and TRBJ2-5; D remains unclear. Trimming removed 6 bases from V and 5 bases from J, with 19 bases in between. Germline V CDR1 and CDR2: MDHEN, SYDVKM. This CDR3 has 15 residues. CDR3 nucleotides: TGTGCCAGCAGCCCGCGGTTTCTGGGAAGGGAGACCCAGTACTTC. Translating gives CASSPRFLGRETQYF.

This clonotype was seen repeatedly, ten times or more. The chain combines TRBV11-2 with TRBJ1-1; TRBD1 is a possible D gene (6 bases). Deletions cut 3 bases from V and 2 bases from J, with 16 bases between. The length of the CDR3 is 16 residues. CDR1 is SGHAT, CDR2 FQNNGV, per germline. The CDR3, as DNA: TGTGCCAGCAGCTTGGTCAGCGTGGGGGCAAACACTGAAGCTTTCTTT. It yields the protein CASSLVSVGANTEAFF.

This clonotype was seen repeatedly, ten times or more. The chain recombines TRBV7-2 with TRBJ2-4, with 11 bases fitting TRBD1. Germline V CDR1 and CDR2: SGHTA, FQGNSA. V dropped 5 bases and J dropped 6; count of bases not matched to a gene: 3. The CDR3 runs 14 residues. The CDR3 is CASSPGTGGNIQYF. The CDR3 DNA reads TGTGCCAGCAGCCCCGGGACAGGGGGAAACATTCAGTACTTC.

At least ten counts were recorded for this clonotype. This chain connects TRBV20-1 to TRBJ1-5; a weak D match, TRBD1 (6 bases). The CDR3 loop spans 15 amino acids. CDR1 is DFQATT and CDR2 is SNEGSKA in the germline V gene (reference sequence). CDR3 amino acids: CSARGGRTRDQPQHF. For the CDR3, the DNA is TGCAGCGCCCGAGGGGGACGGACGAGGGATCAGCCCCAGCATTTT.

This clonotype was seen many times. This rearrangement joins TRBV6-5 to TRBJ1-1; D remains ambiguous. Germline V gene lookup returns CDR1 MNHEY and CDR2 SVGAGI. CDR3 length equals 12 residues. V was trimmed by 2 bases and J by 3 bases, leaving 4 bases between them. The CDR3 sequence: CASSYPDTEAFF. The CDR3 DNA follows: TGTGCCAGCAGTTACCCGGACACTGAAGCTTTCTTT.

CDR3 loop: CATSRDPDRGSEQYF. The DNA of the CDR3 is TGTGCCACCAGCAGAGATCCGGACAGGGGTTCCGAGCAGTACTTC. The rearrangement joins TRBV15 to TRBJ2-7; 9 nucleotides agree with TRBD1. The CDR3 extends over 15 amino acids. CDR1 LNHNV and CDR2 YYDKDF come from the germline V gene (reference sequence). V was clipped by 0 bases and J by 6 bases; unmatched bases: 6.

V and J are TRBV28 and TRBJ2-7; TRBD1 matches 9 bases. Trimming took 6 bases from V and 7 from J; bases not matched to a gene: 7. The CDR3 sequence is 13 residues long. Germline CDR1 MDHEN, CDR2 SYDVKM. In nucleotides, the CDR3 is TGTGCCAGCAGGCTAACAGGGGGCTGGGAGCAGTACTTC. Its protein is CASRLTGGWEQYF.

This clonotype was seen at least ten times. CDR3 nucleotide sequence: TGCGCCAGCAGTGAGTCCGGCGGGAACACTGAAGCTTTCTTT. Protein product: CASSESGGNTEAFF. The chain carries TRBV10-1 and TRBJ1-1; D gene ambiguous. The CDR3 contains 14 residues. V lost 0 bases and J 1 base, leaving 6 bases between the germline ends. Germline CDR1 is WNHNN and CDR2 is SYGVQD (reference sequence).

This clonotype was counted at least ten times. The chain recombines TRBV12-3 or TRBV12-4 with TRBJ2-4, with 8 bases matching TRBD1. J gave up 8 bases and V 6 bases, and 9 bases lay outside the gene matches. This CDR3 has 14 residues. CDR3: CASSLTGAVDIQYF. DNA of the CDR3: TGTGCCAGCAGCTTGACAGGGGCTGTGGACATTCAGTACTTC.

In its sample, this clonotype was seen many times. The rearrangement joins TRBV11-1 to TRBJ2-5, with D possibly TRBD1 on 6 matching bases. Trimming cost V 1 base and J 2 bases, with 11 bases left between them. The V gene's germline CDR1 is SGHAT and CDR2 FQDESV (reference sequence). The CDR3 has 15 residues. CDR3 loop: CASSLVGQGQETQYF. In nucleotides, the CDR3 is TGTGCCAGCAGCTTAGTCGGGCAGGGGCAAGAGACCCAGTACTTC. Full variable domain (outside the CDR3, taken from reference TRBV11-1 and TRBJ2-5): EAEVAQSPRYKITEKSQAVAFWCDPISGHATLYWYRQILGQGPELLVQFQDESVVDDSQLPKDRFSAERLKGVDSTLKIQPAELGDSAMYLCASSLVGQGQETQYFGPGTRLLVL.

This clonotype has a count of ten or more. The V call is TRBV6-5, the J call TRBJ2-5; 14 bases are a match to TRBD2. The V gene end was trimmed by 7 bases and the J gene end by 9 bases; junction bases not matched to a gene: 4. Per germline, CDR1 MNHEY and CDR2 SVGAGI. This CDR3 region has 13 residues. CDR3 amino acids: CASTTSGGASQYF. DNA for the CDR3: TGTGCCAGCACGACTAGCGGGGGGGCTTCCCAGTACTTC.

This clonotype was observed at least ten times. V is TRBV28 and J is TRBJ1-6; D gene ambiguous. CDR1 and CDR2 (germline): MDHEN, SYDVKM. The CDR3 covers 15 residues. The germline V and J ends were trimmed by 2 bases and 4 bases, with 9 bases remaining between them. CDR3 region: CASSLGQDYNSPLHF. Here the CDR3 DNA reads TGTGCCAGCAGTTTAGGGCAAGATTATAATTCACCCCTCCACTTT.

This clonotype was observed a single time. The rearrangement uses TRBV6-1 and TRBJ1-5; 10 bases align to TRBD1. Per the germline V gene, CDR1 is MNHNS and CDR2 is SASEGT. V shed 5 bases, J shed 7 bases, and the junction held 8 bases outside the gene matches. The CDR3 covers 15 residues. CDR3 sequence: CASSPRDRGEQPQHF. As DNA, the CDR3 is TGTGCCAGCAGTCCCCGGGACAGGGGAGAACAGCCCCAGCATTTT.

This clonotype has ten or more counts. The chain joins TRBV12-3 or TRBV12-4 to TRBJ1-5, with a weak D call TRBD1 (6 bases). The CDR3 has 15 amino acids. Trimming left V 1 base short and J 7 bases short, with 14 bases between. The CDR3 sequence: CASSLGAGAGQPQHF. DNA of the CDR3: TGTGCCAGCAGTTTAGGTGCAGGGGCAGGACAGCCCCAGCATTTT.

The sample holds many counts of this clonotype. The V call is TRBV7-2, the J call TRBJ2-5; 12 bases agree with TRBD2. The germline V gene has CDR1 SGHTA and CDR2 FQGNSA. Trimming cost V 5 bases and J 5 bases; bases outside gene matches: 12. The CDR3 runs 17 residues. CDR3 residues: CASSPQIGLAGRETQYF. The DNA for the CDR3 is TGTGCCAGCAGCCCGCAGATCGGACTAGCGGGGCGCGAGACCCAGTACTTC.

The sample holds many counts of this clonotype. This chain joins TRBV27 and TRBJ2-5; D is uncertain. Germline loops: CDR1 MNHEY, CDR2 SMNVEV (reference sequence). The V end was cut by 4 bases, the J end by 2 bases, with 11 bases between. The CDR3 is made up of 14 amino acids. CDR3 nucleotides: TGTGCCAGCAGTTCCTCGACGGTACAAGAGACCCAGTACTTC. Translated: CASSSSTVQETQYF.

This clonotype was found many times. The chain has TRBV19 and TRBJ1-1; TRBD1 agrees at 7 bases. This CDR3 has 13 amino acids. Trimming at V came to 7 bases and at J to 10 bases, leaving 12 bases not matched to a gene. Germline values: CDR1 LNHDA, CDR2 SQIVND (reference sequence). CDR3 region: CASTPRQGRGAFF. CDR3 sequence (DNA): TGTGCCAGTACCCCCAGACAGGGTCGTGGAGCTTTCTTT.

The chain has TRBV5-1 and TRBJ2-2, with D possibly being TRBD2 (6 bases). Looked up from germline, CDR1 is SGHRS and CDR2 is YFSETQ. The CDR3 has 16 amino acids. Trimming took off 2 bases at V and 4 bases at J, with 15 bases between the two ends. The CDR3 DNA reads TGCGCCAGCAGCTTTTTGGACTACTTAGGCACCGGGGAGCTGTTTTTT. Protein sequence: CASSFLDYLGTGELFF.

This rearrangement joins TRBV27 to TRBJ2-7, with D unclear. The CDR3 runs to 12 residues. Trimming took 4 bases from V and 7 from J, leaving 11 bases between them. Looked up from germline, CDR1 is MNHEY and CDR2 is SMNVEV (reference sequence). CDR3 amino acids: CASSYGSTEQYF. As DNA, the CDR3 is TGTGCCAGCAGTTACGGCTCCACGGAGCAGTACTTC.

This clonotype has more than one count but fewer than ten. The chain employs TRBV5-1 and TRBJ2-5, with D possibly matching TRBD2 (6 bases). Trimming removed 3 bases from V and 5 bases from J, with 14 bases in between. This CDR3 has 14 residues. The V gene's germline CDR1 is SGHRS and CDR2 YFSETQ. CDR3 nucleotide sequence: TGCGCCAGCAGCTCCCCCGGGACTTGGGAGACCCAGTACTTC. This codes for CASSSPGTWETQYF.

This clonotype was observed at least ten times. This may be a read error: a much more frequent sequence differs by one nucleotide. The V call is TRBV27, the J call TRBJ1-2; no clear D gene. Germline CDR1 is MNHEY and CDR2 is SMNVEV (reference sequence). The length of the CDR3 is 15 residues. This CDR3 reads CASSPRGPLAGGHTF. CDR3 bases: TGTGCCAGCAGTCCCCGAGGACCCTTGGCGGGTGGCCACACCTTC.

This clonotype was observed many times. The CDR3 DNA is TGTGCCAGCAGCAAGCGTACCGACGGGGAGACCCAGTACTTC. This sequence encodes CASSKRTDGETQYF. The J gene is TRBJ2-5, the V gene TRBV9; D uncertain. Trimming took off 4 bases at V and 5 bases at J, with 15 bases between the two ends. Germline CDR1 reads SGDLS; CDR2 reads YYNGEE. The length of the CDR3 is 14 residues.

This clonotype came up many times. J is TRBJ1-2 and V is TRBV4-3; D possibly corresponds to TRBD1 (5 bases). This CDR3 contains 13 residues. The germline V gene encodes CDR1 LGHNA and CDR2 YSLEER. V lost 0 bases to trimming and J lost 8 bases, with 10 bases between them. The CDR3 nucleotides are TGCGCCAGCAGCCAAGATGGGACGAACGGCTACACCTTC. It encodes CASSQDGTNGYTF.

This clonotype was counted ten times or more. The rearrangement links TRBV9 to TRBJ1-2; a weak D match, TRBD1 (6 bases). Trimming stripped 3 bases from V and 8 bases from J, with 11 bases between. The CDR3 extends over 12 amino acids. Germline CDR1 reads SGDLS; CDR2 reads YYNGEE. Written as DNA, the CDR3 is TGTGCCAGCAGCGACAGGGTGGCCGGCTACACCTTC. It encodes CASSDRVAGYTF.